This paragraph covers one TCR beta chain sequence. Its antigen is currently unknown. This sample was included in a study of shared clonotypes between healthy human individuals. Regarding the study as a whole: Relative to their counterparts shared across all four donors, non-shared clonotypes exhibited diminished generation probabilities. Although depth was large, rarefaction showed that sequencing of the sorted subsets was incomplete.

Every donor, a Caucasian adult, lived in Nashville, Tennessee. This CDR3 has 16 amino acids. Germline-derived CDR1 and CDR2 are SGHVS and FNYEAQ. Trimming removed 1 base from V and 1 base from J, with 11 bases in between. Profiled with immunoSEQ multiplex PCR; TCRdb holds only in-frame clones, not every one. Of 950,000 to 1,300,000 clones in the sample, roughly 70% were seen once. The rearrangement uses TRBV7-6 and TRBJ1-5; TRBD1 might be the D (5 bases). The source material was memory CD4+ T cells sorted from blood. Sample subset: CD45RA-negative fraction. The TCR comes from a man aged 18 to 29 in good health. In DNA, the CDR3 is TGTGCCAGCAGCTTAGGTACAGGACTAAGCAATCAGCCCCAGCATTTT. As protein: CASSLGTGLSNQPQHF. The whole variable domain, remainder taken from reference TRBV7-6 and TRBJ1-5, is GAGVSQSPRYKVTKRGQDVALRCDPISGHVSLYWYRQALGQGPEFLTYFNYEAQQDKSGLPNDRFSAERPEGSISTLTIQRTEQRDSAMYRCASSLGTGLSNQPQHFGDGTRLSIL.